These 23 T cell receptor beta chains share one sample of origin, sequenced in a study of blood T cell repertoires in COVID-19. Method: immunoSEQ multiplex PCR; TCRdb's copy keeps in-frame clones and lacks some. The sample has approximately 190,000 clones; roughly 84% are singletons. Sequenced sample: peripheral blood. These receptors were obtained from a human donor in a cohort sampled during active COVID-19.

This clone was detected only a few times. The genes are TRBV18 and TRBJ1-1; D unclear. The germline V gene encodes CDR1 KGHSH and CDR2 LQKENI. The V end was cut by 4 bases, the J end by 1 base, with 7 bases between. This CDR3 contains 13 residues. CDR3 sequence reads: CASSRGKNTEAFF. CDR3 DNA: TGTGCCAGCTCACGAGGAAAGAACACTGAAGCTTTCTTT.

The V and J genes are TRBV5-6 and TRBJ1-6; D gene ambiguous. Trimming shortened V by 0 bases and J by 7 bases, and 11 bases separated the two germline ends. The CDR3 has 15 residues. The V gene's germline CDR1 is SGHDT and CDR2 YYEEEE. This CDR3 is CASSLGRVGNSPLHF. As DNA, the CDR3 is TGTGCCAGCAGCTTGGGGAGGGTTGGGAATTCACCCCTCCACTTT.

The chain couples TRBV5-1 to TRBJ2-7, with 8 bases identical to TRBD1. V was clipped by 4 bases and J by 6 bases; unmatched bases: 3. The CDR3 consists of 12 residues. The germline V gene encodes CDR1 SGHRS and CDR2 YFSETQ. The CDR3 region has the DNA TGCGCCAGCAGCACAGGACAGGGCGAGCAGTACGTC. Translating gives CASSTGQGEQYV.

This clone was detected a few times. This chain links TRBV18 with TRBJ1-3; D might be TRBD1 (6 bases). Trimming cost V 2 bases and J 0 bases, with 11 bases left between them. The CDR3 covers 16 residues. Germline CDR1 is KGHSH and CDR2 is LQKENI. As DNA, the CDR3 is TGTGCCAGCTCACCAAGACAGGCCCTCTCTGGAAACACCATATATTTT. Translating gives CASSPRQALSGNTIYF.

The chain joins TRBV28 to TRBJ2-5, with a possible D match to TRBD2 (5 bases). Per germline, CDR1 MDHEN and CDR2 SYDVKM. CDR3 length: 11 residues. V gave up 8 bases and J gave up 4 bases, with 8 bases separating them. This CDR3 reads CASGRLETQYF. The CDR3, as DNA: TGTGCCAGCGGGAGATTAGAGACCCAGTACTTC.

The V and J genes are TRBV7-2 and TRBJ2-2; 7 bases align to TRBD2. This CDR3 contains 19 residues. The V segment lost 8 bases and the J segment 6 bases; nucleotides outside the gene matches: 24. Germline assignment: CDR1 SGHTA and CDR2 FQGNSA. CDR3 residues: CASFGWRLAFPPGSGELFF. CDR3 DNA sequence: TGTGCCAGCTTTGGATGGCGACTAGCCTTTCCCCCCGGGTCCGGGGAGCTGTTTTTT. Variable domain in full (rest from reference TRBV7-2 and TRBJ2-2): GAGVSQSPSNKVTEKGKDVELRCDPISGHTALYWYRQSLGQGLEFLIYFQGNSAPDKSGLPSDRFSAERTGGSVSTLTIQRTQQEDSAVYLCASFGWRLAFPPGSGELFFGEGSRLTVL.

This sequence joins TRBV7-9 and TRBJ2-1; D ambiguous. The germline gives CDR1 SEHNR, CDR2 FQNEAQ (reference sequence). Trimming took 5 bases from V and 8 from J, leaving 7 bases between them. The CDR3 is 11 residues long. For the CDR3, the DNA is TGTGCCAGCAGCCCCCAGTATGAGCAGTTCTTC. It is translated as CASSPQYEQFF.

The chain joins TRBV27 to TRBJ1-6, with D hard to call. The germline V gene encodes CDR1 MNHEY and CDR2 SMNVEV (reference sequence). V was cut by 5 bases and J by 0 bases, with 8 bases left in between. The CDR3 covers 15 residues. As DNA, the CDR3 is TGTGCCAGCAGTCCTGGGAGCTCCTATAATTCACCCCTCCACTTT. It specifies CASSPGSSYNSPLHF.

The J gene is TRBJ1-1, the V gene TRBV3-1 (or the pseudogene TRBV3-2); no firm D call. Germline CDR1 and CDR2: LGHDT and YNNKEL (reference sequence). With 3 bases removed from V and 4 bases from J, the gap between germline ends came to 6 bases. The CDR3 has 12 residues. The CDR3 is CASSHRGTEAFF. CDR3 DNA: TGTGCCAGCAGCCATCGGGGCACTGAAGCTTTCTTT.

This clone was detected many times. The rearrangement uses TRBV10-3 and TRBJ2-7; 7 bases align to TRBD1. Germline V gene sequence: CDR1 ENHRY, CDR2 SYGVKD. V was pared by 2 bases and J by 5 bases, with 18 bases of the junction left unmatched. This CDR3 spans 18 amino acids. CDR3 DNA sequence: TGTGCCATCAGTGAGAGGGCCCCTTACGGGACAGTAGGCCACGAGCAGTACTTC. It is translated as CAISERAPYGTVGHEQYF.

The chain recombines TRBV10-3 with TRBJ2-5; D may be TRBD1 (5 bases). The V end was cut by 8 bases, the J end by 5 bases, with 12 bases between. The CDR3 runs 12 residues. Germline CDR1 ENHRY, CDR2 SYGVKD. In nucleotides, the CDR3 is TGTGCCATCGCGAGGACAATGGAGACCCAGTACTTC. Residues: CAIARTMETQYF.

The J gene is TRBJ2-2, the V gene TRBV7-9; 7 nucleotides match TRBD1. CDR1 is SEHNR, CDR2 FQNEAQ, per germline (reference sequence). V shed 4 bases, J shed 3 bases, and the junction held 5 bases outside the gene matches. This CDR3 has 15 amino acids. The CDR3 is CASSSGTEYTGELFF. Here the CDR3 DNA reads TGTGCCAGCAGCTCAGGGACAGAGTACACCGGGGAGCTGTTTTTT. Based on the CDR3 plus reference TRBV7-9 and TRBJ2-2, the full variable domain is DTGVSQNPRHKITKRGQNVTFRCDPISEHNRLYWYRQTLGQGPEFLTYFQNEAQLEKSRLLSDRFSAERPKGSFSTLEIQRTEQGDSAMYLCASSSGTEYTGELFFGEGSRLTVL.

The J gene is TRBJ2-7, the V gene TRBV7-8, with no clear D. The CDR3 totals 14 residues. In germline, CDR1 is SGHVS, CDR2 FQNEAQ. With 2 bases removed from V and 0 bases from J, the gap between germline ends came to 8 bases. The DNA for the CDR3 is TGTGCCAGCAGCTTAATTTCCAGCTCCTACGAGCAGTACTTC. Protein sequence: CASSLISSSYEQYF.

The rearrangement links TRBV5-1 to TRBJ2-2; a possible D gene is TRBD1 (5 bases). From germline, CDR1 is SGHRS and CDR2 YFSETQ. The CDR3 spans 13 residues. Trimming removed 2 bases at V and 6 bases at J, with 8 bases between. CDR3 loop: CASSFQGAGELFF. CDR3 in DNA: TGCGCCAGCAGCTTCCAGGGCGCCGGGGAGCTGTTTTTT.

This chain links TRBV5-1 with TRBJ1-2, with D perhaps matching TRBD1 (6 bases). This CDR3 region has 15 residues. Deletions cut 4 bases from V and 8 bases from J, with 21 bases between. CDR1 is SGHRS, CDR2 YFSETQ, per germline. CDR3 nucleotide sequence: TGCGCCAGCAGCGTGAACCGGGACATCGGTCCCGGCTACACCTTC. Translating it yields CASSVNRDIGPGYTF.

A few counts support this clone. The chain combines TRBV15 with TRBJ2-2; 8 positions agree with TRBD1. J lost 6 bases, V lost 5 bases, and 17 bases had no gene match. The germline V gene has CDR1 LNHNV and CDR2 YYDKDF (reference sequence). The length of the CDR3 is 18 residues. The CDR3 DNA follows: TGTGCCACCAGCCGTATTGCGACGGGACAGGAGTTTGCCGGGGAGCTGTTTTTT. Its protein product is CATSRIATGQEFAGELFF.

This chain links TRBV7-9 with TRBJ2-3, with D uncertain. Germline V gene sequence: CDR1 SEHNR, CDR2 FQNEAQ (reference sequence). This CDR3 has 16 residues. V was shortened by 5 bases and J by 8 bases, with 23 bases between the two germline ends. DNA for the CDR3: TGTGCCAGCAGCCCAAGTACCACAAACTACGGCGGTACGCAGTATTTT. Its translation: CASSPSTTNYGGTQYF.

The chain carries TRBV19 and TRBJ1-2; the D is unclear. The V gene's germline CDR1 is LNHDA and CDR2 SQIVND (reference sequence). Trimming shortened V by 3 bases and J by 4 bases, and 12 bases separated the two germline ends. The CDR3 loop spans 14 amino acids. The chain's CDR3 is CASSILQDSYGYTF. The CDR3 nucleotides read TGTGCCAGTAGTATTCTCCAGGACTCCTATGGCTACACCTTC.

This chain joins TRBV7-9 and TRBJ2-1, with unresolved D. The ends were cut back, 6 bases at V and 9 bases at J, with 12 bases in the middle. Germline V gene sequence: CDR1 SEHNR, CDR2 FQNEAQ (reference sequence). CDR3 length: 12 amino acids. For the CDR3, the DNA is TGTGCCAGCAGTGTAGATTCCGTTGAGCAGTTCTTC. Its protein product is CASSVDSVEQFF.

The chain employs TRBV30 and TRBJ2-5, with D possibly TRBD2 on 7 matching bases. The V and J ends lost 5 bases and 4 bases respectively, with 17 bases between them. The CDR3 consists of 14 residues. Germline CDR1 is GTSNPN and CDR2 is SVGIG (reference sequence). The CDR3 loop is CAWGGAKHPETQYF. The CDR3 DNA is TGTGCCTGGGGGGGGGCTAAGCACCCAGAGACCCAGTACTTC.

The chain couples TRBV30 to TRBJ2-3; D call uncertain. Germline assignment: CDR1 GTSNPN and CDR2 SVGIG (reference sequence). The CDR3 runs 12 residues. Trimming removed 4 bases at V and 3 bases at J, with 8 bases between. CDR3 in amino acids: CAWTRDTDTQYF. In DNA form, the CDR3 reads TGTGCCTGGACACGCGATACAGATACGCAGTATTTT.

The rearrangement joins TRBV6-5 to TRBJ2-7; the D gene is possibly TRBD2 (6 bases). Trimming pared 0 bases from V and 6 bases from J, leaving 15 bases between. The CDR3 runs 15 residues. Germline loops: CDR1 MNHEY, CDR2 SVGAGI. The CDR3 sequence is CASSYSRLGSSEQYF. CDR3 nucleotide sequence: TGTGCCAGCAGTTACTCGAGACTAGGTTCATCCGAGCAGTACTTC.

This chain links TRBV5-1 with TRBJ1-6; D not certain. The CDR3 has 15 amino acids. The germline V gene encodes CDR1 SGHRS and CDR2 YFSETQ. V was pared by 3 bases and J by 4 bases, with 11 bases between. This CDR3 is CASSSAQFYNSPLHF. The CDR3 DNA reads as TGCGCCAGCAGCTCAGCACAGTTTTATAATTCACCCCTCCACTTT.